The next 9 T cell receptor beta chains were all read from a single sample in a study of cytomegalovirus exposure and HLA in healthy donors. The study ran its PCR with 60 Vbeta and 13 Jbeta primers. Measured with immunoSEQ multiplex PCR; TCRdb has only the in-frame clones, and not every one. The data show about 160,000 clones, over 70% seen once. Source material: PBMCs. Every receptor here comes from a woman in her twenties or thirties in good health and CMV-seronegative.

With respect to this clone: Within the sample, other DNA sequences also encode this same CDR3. CDR3 region: CSAGDSYEQYF. CDR3 DNA sequence: TGCAGTGCTGGGGACAGCTACGAGCAGTACTTC. The chain uses TRBV20-1 and TRBJ2-7, with 7 bases matching TRBD1. Germline V gives CDR1 DFQATT, CDR2 SNEGSKA (reference sequence). The trim removed 5 bases at V and 3 bases at J, leaving 1 base unmatched. The CDR3 consists of 11 residues.

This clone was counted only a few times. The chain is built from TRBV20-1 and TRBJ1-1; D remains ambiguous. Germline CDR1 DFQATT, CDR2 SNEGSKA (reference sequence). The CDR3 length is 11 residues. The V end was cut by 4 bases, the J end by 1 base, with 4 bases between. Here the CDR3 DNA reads TGCAGTGCTATCGGGAACACTGAAGCTTTCTTT. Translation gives CSAIGNTEAFF.

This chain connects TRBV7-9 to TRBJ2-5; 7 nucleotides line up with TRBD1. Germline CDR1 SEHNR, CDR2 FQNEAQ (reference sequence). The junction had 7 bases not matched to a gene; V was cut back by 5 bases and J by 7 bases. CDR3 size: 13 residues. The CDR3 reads CASSPRQGRTQYF. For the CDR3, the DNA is TGTGCCAGCAGCCCCAGACAGGGTCGGACCCAGTACTTC.

The CDR3 nucleotides are TGCAGCGTTGGGTCAGGGCTTTGGACTGAAGCTTTCTTT. Its translation: CSVGSGLWTEAFF. The V gene is TRBV29-1, the J gene TRBJ1-1, with a weak D call TRBD1 (5 bases). The length of the CDR3 is 13 residues. V was pared by 4 bases and J by 5 bases, with 14 bases between. Germline values: CDR1 SQVTM, CDR2 ANQGSEA.

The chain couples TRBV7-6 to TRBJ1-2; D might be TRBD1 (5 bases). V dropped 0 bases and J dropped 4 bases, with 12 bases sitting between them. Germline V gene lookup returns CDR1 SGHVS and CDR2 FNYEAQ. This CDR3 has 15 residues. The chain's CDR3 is CASSLADPGRYGYTF. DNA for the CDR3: TGTGCCAGCAGCTTAGCTGACCCAGGGCGCTATGGCTACACCTTC.

The CDR3 DNA reads TGCGCCAGCAGCCAAGATCGGGGTACCGAGCAGTACTTC. It is translated as CASSQDRGTEQYF. The V and J genes are TRBV4-1 and TRBJ2-7; D possibly corresponds to TRBD2 (5 bases). CDR3 length: 13 residues. V lost 0 bases, J lost 6 bases, and 9 bases lay in between. Germline values: CDR1 MGHRA, CDR2 YSYEKL.

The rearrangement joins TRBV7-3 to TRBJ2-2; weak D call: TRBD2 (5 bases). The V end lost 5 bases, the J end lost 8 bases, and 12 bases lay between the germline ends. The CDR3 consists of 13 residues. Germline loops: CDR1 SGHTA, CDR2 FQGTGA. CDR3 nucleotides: TGTGCCAGCAGCCGAGGGTTAGCTGGGGAGCTGTTTTTT. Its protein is CASSRGLAGELFF.

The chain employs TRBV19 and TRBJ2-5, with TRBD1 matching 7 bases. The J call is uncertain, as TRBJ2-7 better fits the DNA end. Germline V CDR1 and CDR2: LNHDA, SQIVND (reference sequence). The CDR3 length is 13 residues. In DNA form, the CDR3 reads TGTGCCAGTAGGTCTCCAGGGGGTTACGAGCAGTACTTC. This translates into CASRSPGGYEQYF.

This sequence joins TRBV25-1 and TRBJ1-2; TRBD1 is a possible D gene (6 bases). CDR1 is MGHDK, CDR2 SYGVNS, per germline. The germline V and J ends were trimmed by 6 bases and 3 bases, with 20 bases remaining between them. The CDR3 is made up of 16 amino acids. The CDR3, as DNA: TGTGCCAGCAGCGTCTCATTGGGTGAGGGGGACTATGGCTACACCTTC. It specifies CASSVSLGEGDYGYTF.